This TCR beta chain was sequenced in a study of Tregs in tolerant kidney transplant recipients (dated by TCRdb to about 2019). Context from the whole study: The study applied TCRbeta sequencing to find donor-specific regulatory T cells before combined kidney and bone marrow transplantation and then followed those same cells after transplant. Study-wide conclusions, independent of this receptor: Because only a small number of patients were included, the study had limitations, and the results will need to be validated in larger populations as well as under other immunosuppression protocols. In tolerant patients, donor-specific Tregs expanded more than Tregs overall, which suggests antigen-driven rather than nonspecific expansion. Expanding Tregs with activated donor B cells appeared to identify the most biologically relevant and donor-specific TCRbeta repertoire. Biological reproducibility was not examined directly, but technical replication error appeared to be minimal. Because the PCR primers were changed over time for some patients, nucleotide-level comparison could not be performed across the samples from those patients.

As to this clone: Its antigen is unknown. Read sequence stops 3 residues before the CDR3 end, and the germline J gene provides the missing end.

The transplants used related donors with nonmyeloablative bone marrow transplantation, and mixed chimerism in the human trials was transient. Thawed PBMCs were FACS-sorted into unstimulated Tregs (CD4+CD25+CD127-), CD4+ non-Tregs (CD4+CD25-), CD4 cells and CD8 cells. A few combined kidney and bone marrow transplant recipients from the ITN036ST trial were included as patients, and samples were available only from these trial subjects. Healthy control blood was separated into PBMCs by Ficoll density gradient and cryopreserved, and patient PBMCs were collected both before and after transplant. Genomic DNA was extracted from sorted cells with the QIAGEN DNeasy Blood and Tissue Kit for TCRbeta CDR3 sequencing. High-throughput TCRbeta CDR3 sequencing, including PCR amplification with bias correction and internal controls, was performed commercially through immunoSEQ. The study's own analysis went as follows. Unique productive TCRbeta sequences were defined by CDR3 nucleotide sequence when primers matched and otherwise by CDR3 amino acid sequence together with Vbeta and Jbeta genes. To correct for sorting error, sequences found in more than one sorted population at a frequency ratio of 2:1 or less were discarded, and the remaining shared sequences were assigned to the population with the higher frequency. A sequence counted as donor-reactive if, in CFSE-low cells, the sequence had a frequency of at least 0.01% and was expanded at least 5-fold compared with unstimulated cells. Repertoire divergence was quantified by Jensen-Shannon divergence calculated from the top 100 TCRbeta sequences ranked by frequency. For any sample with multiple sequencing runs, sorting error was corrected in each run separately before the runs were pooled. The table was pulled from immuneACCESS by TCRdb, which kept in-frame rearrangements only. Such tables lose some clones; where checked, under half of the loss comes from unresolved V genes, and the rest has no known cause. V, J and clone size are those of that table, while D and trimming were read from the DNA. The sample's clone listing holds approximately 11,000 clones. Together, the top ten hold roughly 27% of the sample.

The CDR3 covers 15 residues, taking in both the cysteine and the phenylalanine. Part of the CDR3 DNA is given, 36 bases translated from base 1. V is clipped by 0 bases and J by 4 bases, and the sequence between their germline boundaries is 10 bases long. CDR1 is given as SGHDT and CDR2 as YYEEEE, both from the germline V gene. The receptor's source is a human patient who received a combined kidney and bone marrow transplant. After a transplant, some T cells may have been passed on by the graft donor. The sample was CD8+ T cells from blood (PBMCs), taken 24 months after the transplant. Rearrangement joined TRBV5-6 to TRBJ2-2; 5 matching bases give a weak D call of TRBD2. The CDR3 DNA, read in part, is TGTGCCAGCAGCTTGGGTAGCGACCCCACCGGGGAG. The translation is CASSLGSDPTGE. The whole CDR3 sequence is CASSLGSDPTGELFF.